This T cell receptor beta chain was captured by sequencing in a study of shared clonotypes between healthy human individuals. Study information: Three plates were used per donor for CD4 naive, three for CD4 memory, two for CD8 naive and one for CD8 memory. Overall study findings and caveats: Depth was large, yet rarefaction showed that sorted-subset sequencing was incomplete.

In the original workflow: There were no quality scores in the junction-only immunoSEQ sequences, so filtering differed. This table comes from immunoSEQ multiplex PCR, and its TCRdb copy is limited to in-frame clones, with some not included. The V and J calls and clone size come from that table; D and trimming were worked out from the DNA. The table lists approximately 2.5 million clones, around 90% of them singletons, with 0.11% to 0.15% in the top ten. CD45RA-negative memory and CD45RA+ naive subsets were split from the CD4+ cells. About this clone: Its target is unknown. A junction end diverges from the germline sequence, so it may reflect a read error.

This CDR3 has 15 residues. Germline-derived CDR1 and CDR2 are SGHVS and FQNEAQ. The receptor was isolated from a man aged 18 to 29 in good health. The sample was naive CD4+ T cells sorted from blood. Subset of the sample: CD45RA+ positively selected. The chain is built from TRBV7-8 and TRBJ1-6, with 9 bases that match TRBD1. CDR3 loop: CASTLQGAGNSPLHF. The CDR3 DNA follows: TGTGCCAGCACCTTACAGGGGGCTGGTAATTCACCCCTCCACTTT.